Below, one T cell receptor beta chain is given with its context. A much larger clone is a single base away; this may be a read error. This CDR3 spans 13 amino acids. V was trimmed by 2 bases and J by 4 bases, leaving 5 bases between them. Clones were sequenced by immunoSEQ multiplex PCR, and TCRdb holds only the in-frame ones, with some missing. Of 450,000 or so clones in the sample, 89% were seen once. The source of the sample is a study of blood T cell repertoires in COVID-19. Sequenced: peripheral blood. The chain carries TRBV12-3 or TRBV12-4 and TRBJ2-2; D may be TRBD1 (5 bases). The clonotype comes from a man between 18 and 29 years old with COVID-19, enrolled during active disease. Written as DNA, the CDR3 is TGTGCCAGCAGTTTACAGGGCACCGGGGAGCTGTTTTTT. This sequence encodes CASSLQGTGELFF.